This record covers a single T cell receptor (beta chain). The sample belongs to a study of blood T cell repertoires in COVID-19. Study overall: The United States, Italy and Spain supplied acute and convalescent COVID-19 samples. From T cells, B-cell-depleted T cells, or PBMCs came the material, which was cDNA or gDNA.

Authors' methods: From reference gene primer amplification, estimates of nucleated cell counts were derived. TCRdb's copy holds only in-frame clones and misses some; the assay was immunoSEQ multiplex PCR. V, J and clone size derive from that table, while D and trimming were established from the DNA sequence. The sample contains nearly 95,000 clones, more than 75% of which appear only once. The CDR3 runs 18 residues. The specimen sequenced was peripheral blood. The receptor's source is a human donor with acute or convalescent COVID-19. The donor label of this sample is uncertain. This sequence joins TRBV1 and TRBJ2-1; the table's D call of TRBD1 was not tested on the DNA. TRBV1 is a pseudogene segment. This CDR3 reads CTSSQDLSRDSYYNEQFF. CDR3 nucleotides: TGCACCAGCAGCCAAGATTTATCACGAGACAGCTATTACAATGAGCAGTTCTTC.